What follows are 30 T cell receptor beta chains derived from one specimen sequenced in a study of cytotoxic CD8 clonotypes in ibrutinib-treated CLL. Some clones are missing from TCRdb's copy, which holds only in-frame ones; the method was immunoSEQ multiplex PCR. The table includes around 200,000 clones, around 75% detected once. This specimen was PBMCs, taken after 12 months of ibrutinib treatment. All receptors derive from a human donor with chronic lymphocytic leukemia.

The chain carries TRBV6-1 and TRBJ2-3; 10 bases are a match to TRBD1. With 4 bases clipped from V and 3 bases from J, the junction kept 7 bases outside the gene matches. This CDR3 comprises 16 residues. Germline V gene lookup returns CDR1 MNHNS and CDR2 SASEGT. CDR3: CASSASPGQGTDTQYF. The CDR3 DNA sequence: TGTGCCAGCAGTGCAAGCCCGGGACAGGGGACAGATACGCAGTATTTT.

CDR3 residues: CASSSSWTNGANVLTF. Here the CDR3 DNA reads TGTGCCAGCAGTTCTTCCTGGACAAATGGGGCCAACGTCCTGACTTTC. The rearrangement joins TRBV6-5 to TRBJ2-6, with a weak D call TRBD1 (5 bases). This CDR3 has 16 residues. Trimming removed 4 bases at V and 3 bases at J, with 13 bases between. Germline values: CDR1 MNHEY, CDR2 SVGAGI.

This chain connects TRBV10-3 to TRBJ2-3; D not resolved. The germline V gene encodes CDR1 ENHRY and CDR2 SYGVKD. The ends were cut back, 11 bases at V and 6 bases at J, with 9 bases in the middle. The CDR3 spans 10 residues. CDR3 residues: CAPPEDTQYF. CDR3 nucleotide sequence: TGTGCCCCGCCGGAGGATACGCAGTATTTT.

The CDR3 DNA is TGCGCCAGCAGCTTGGAGGGACTCCGCGAGCTGTTTTTT. The encoded protein is CASSLEGLRELFF. V usage is TRBV5-1 and J usage is TRBJ1-4; possible D gene TRBD1, 5 bases. With 0 bases removed from V and 14 bases from J, the gap between germline ends came to 14 bases. Germline V gene data show CDR1 as SGHRS and CDR2 as YFSETQ. CDR3 length: 13 amino acids.

This chain connects TRBV5-4 to TRBJ2-7, with TRBD2 matching 7 bases. With V trimmed by 4 bases and J by 0 bases, 7 bases remained unmatched. Germline V gives CDR1 SGHNT, CDR2 YYREEE (reference sequence). This CDR3 spans 15 amino acids. In DNA, the CDR3 is TGTGCCAGCAGCCGGGAGGTGCTGGTCTCCTACGAGCAGTACTTC. This translates into CASSREVLVSYEQYF. Combining the CDR3 with reference TRBV5-4 and TRBJ2-7 gives the whole variable domain ETGVTQSPTHLIKTRGQQVTLRCSSQSGHNTVSWYQQALGQGPQFIFQYYREEENGRGNFPPRFSGLQFPNYSSELNVNALELDDSALYLCASSREVLVSYEQYFGPGTRLTVT.

This clone has more than one count but fewer than ten. The rearrangement joins TRBV30 to TRBJ1-2, with D hard to call. Trimming removed 1 base at V and 0 bases at J, with 12 bases between. This CDR3 has 15 residues. Germline loops: CDR1 GTSNPN, CDR2 SVGIG (reference sequence). As DNA, the CDR3 is TGTGCCTGGAGTGGACGGACGAGTCCTAACTATGGCTACACCTTC. Protein product: CAWSGRTSPNYGYTF.

V gene TRBV9 combines with J gene TRBJ2-5; unclear D gene. CDR3 size: 14 residues. V was cut by 0 bases and J by 4 bases, with 10 bases left in between. Germline CDR1 and CDR2: SGDLS and YYNGEE. CDR3 coding DNA: TGTGCCAGCAGCGTAGAGGGTTTGGGAGAGACCCAGTACTTC. This translates into CASSVEGLGETQYF.

The chain recombines TRBV5-6 with TRBJ1-5; tentatively, D is TRBD1 (5 bases). The V gene lost 4 bases and the J gene lost 1 base, with 9 bases spanning the gap. The CDR3 spans 14 residues. Germline lookup yields CDR1 SGHDT and CDR2 YYEEEE. CDR3 sequence (DNA): TGTGCCAGCAGCCGAGGGGAGAGCAATCAGCCCCAGCATTTT. Translating it yields CASSRGESNQPQHF.

The rearrangement joins TRBV6-1 to TRBJ2-1, with TRBD1 matching 7 bases. Germline loops: CDR1 MNHNS, CDR2 SASEGT. The CDR3 spans 15 residues. With V trimmed by 3 bases and J by 4 bases, 6 bases remained unmatched. The CDR3 is CASSDPQGIYNEQFF. CDR3 nucleotide sequence: TGTGCCAGCAGTGATCCACAGGGGATTTACAATGAGCAGTTCTTC.

This clone was picked up one time. CDR3 residues: CASSLEGTLLPMNTEAFF. The CDR3 coding sequence is TGTGCCAGCAGCTTGGAAGGGACACTTCTCCCCATGAACACTGAAGCTTTCTTT. V gene TRBV5-8 combines with J gene TRBJ1-1; a weak D match, TRBD1 (6 bases). Germline assignment: CDR1 SGHTS and CDR2 YDEGEE. Between the trimmed V and J ends, which lost 0 bases and 0 bases, there was a span of 18 bases. The CDR3 is 18 residues long.

The V gene is TRBV15, the J gene TRBJ1-5, with D possibly being TRBD1 (6 bases). CDR1 LNHNV and CDR2 YYDKDF come from the germline V gene (reference sequence). The CDR3 contains 16 residues. V was shortened by 4 bases and J by 3 bases, with 16 bases between the two germline ends. The CDR3 here is CATSTGGQGINQPQHF. CDR3 coding DNA: TGTGCCACCAGCACGGGGGGGCAGGGCATCAATCAGCCCCAGCATTTT.

This clone has a single count. The gene calls are TRBV28 and TRBJ2-1; D is undetermined. The V end lost 5 bases, the J end lost 7 bases, and 12 bases lay between the germline ends. The CDR3 sequence is 13 residues long. Germline assignment: CDR1 MDHEN and CDR2 SYDVKM. In DNA, the CDR3 is TGTGCCAGCAGTCTTGATTTAAGGAATGAGCAGTTCTTC. This encodes CASSLDLRNEQFF.

The chain uses TRBV19 and TRBJ2-4; D is uncertain. Trimming removed 3 bases at V and 0 bases at J, with 6 bases between. The CDR3 extends over 14 amino acids. From germline, CDR1 is LNHDA and CDR2 SQIVND (reference sequence). CDR3 bases: TGTGCCAGTAGTATTCTGGAAGCCAAAAACATTCAGTACTTC. Translating gives CASSILEAKNIQYF.

The genes are TRBV9 and TRBJ2-7; 8 bases are shared with TRBD2. This CDR3 spans 14 amino acids. Germline assignment: CDR1 SGDLS and CDR2 YYNGEE. V gave up 3 bases and J gave up 4 bases; unmatched junction bases: 6. CDR3 DNA sequence: TGTGCCAGCAGCGCGGGAGGGGGACTGTACGAGCAGTACTTC. Its translation is CASSAGGGLYEQYF.

Many counts were recorded for this clone. The chain has TRBV5-1 and TRBJ2-7; perhaps TRBD1 as D (6 bases). Trimming removed 2 bases at V and 5 bases at J, with 8 bases between. The CDR3 sequence is 12 residues long. The V gene's germline CDR1 is SGHRS and CDR2 YFSETQ. The CDR3 sequence: CASSFRGHEQYF. Here the CDR3 DNA reads TGCGCCAGCAGCTTCAGGGGCCACGAGCAGTACTTC.

The rearrangement joins TRBV7-3 to TRBJ2-3, with D maybe TRBD1 (5 bases). The CDR3 extends over 14 amino acids. Germline-derived CDR1 and CDR2 are SGHTA and FQGTGA. Trimming stripped 4 bases from V and 6 bases from J, with 14 bases between. The CDR3 spells CASSSLGVGDTQYF. DNA of the CDR3: TGTGCCAGCAGCTCCCTAGGGGTGGGGGATACGCAGTATTTT.

The chain links TRBV4-2 to TRBJ2-7, with unresolved D. CDR1 and CDR2 (germline): LGHNA, YNFKEQ. The V and J ends lost 4 bases and 1 base respectively, with 17 bases between them. This CDR3 contains 16 residues. The CDR3 loop is CASSRTLGYPSYEQYF. DNA of the CDR3: TGTGCCAGCAGCCGCACTCTGGGTTACCCTTCCTACGAGCAGTACTTC.

The chain's CDR3 is CASSLGANVLTF. The CDR3 DNA is TGTGCCAGCAGTCTCGGGGCCAACGTCCTGACTTTC. The rearrangement links TRBV5-4 to TRBJ2-6; D is undetermined. The CDR3 contains 12 residues. Looked up from germline, CDR1 is SGHNT and CDR2 is YYREEE (reference sequence). The germline V and J ends were trimmed by 5 bases and 4 bases, with 4 bases remaining between them.

This clone was detected a few times. This sequence joins TRBV9 and TRBJ1-5; TRBD1 aligns across 8 bases. The V and J ends lost 4 bases and 2 bases, in that order; junction bases with no gene match: 8. CDR1 is SGDLS and CDR2 is YYNGEE in the germline V gene. The CDR3 is made up of 16 amino acids. The CDR3 loop reads CASSLGTGGGNQPQHF. CDR3 DNA: TGTGCCAGCAGCCTCGGGACAGGTGGGGGCAATCAGCCCCAGCATTTT.

This clone turned up a few times. J is TRBJ1-2 and V is TRBV9; TRBD1 matches at 9 bases. Germline V gene lookup returns CDR1 SGDLS and CDR2 YYNGEE. The V segment lost 0 bases and the J segment 5 bases; nucleotides outside the gene matches: 14. This CDR3 is 18 amino acids long. DNA of the CDR3: TGTGCCAGCAGCGTAGGCCCTGGACAGGGGTCCTCTAGGTATGGCTACACCTTC. This encodes CASSVGPGQGSSRYGYTF.

CDR3: CAWSTGGGNEKLFF. The CDR3 DNA reads TGTGCCTGGAGCACAGGGGGAGGGAATGAAAAACTGTTTTTT. The rearrangement joins TRBV30 to TRBJ1-4, with 8 bases identical to TRBD1. The length of the CDR3 is 14 residues. J was trimmed by 5 bases and V by 3 bases; bases with no gene match: 5. CDR1 is GTSNPN, CDR2 SVGIG, per germline (reference sequence).

This clone was counted only a few times. V and J are TRBV6-6 and TRBJ1-2, with D possibly being TRBD1 (6 bases). The CDR3 loop spans 13 amino acids. Between the trimmed V and J ends, which lost 5 bases and 4 bases, there was a span of 11 bases. Germline loops: CDR1 MNHNY, CDR2 SVGAGI (reference sequence). The CDR3 region has the DNA TGTGCCAGCAGTCCGGGGGCGGGCTATGGCTACACCTTC. This encodes CASSPGAGYGYTF.

V gene TRBV5-1 combines with J gene TRBJ2-7; TRBD2 aligns across 7 bases. The ends lost 0 bases at V and 0 bases at J; junction bases unmatched: 6. Per germline, CDR1 SGHRS and CDR2 YFSETQ. The length of the CDR3 is 16 residues. The CDR3 spells CASSLGTGRSSYEQYF. The CDR3 DNA reads as TGCGCCAGCAGCTTGGGGACCGGGAGGAGCTCCTACGAGCAGTACTTC. Supplemented by reference TRBV5-1 and TRBJ2-7, the full variable domain reads KAGVTQTPRYLIKTRGQQVTLSCSPISGHRSVSWYQQTPGQGLQFLFEYFSETQRNKGNFPGRFSGRQFSNSRSEMNVSTLELGDSALYLCASSLGTGRSSYEQYFGPGTRLTVT.

The chain links TRBV7-2 to TRBJ2-7; 9 nucleotides line up with TRBD1. Germline CDR1 and CDR2: SGHTA and FQGNSA. The ends lost 5 bases at V and 4 bases at J; junction bases unmatched: 15. The CDR3 length is 17 residues. CDR3 coding DNA: TGTGCCAGCAGCCCACGCCGGGGGGACAGGGAGCGGTACGAGCAGTACTTC. It is translated as CASSPRRGDRERYEQYF.

The rearrangement joins TRBV5-6 to TRBJ1-6; D perhaps matches TRBD1 (5 bases). Deletions cut 0 bases from V and 16 bases from J, with 14 bases between. Germline CDR1 is SGHDT and CDR2 is YYEEEE. The CDR3 covers 13 residues. CDR3 amino acids: CASSLDRRPTLHF. In DNA, the CDR3 is TGTGCCAGCAGCTTGGACAGGCGGCCCACTCTCCACTTT.

The chain recombines TRBV7-8 with TRBJ1-5, with 8 positions matching TRBD1. In germline, CDR1 is SGHVS, CDR2 FQNEAQ. Trimming removed 7 bases from V and 0 bases from J; junction bases left unmatched: 11. CDR3 length equals 17 residues. CDR3 protein: CASTGPPGGLSNQPQHF. CDR3 DNA sequence: TGTGCCAGCACAGGACCTCCAGGGGGCCTTAGCAATCAGCCCCAGCATTTT.

The gene calls are TRBV2 and TRBJ2-3, with D possibly being TRBD2 (5 bases). V was clipped by 4 bases and J by 5 bases, with 13 bases between them. CDR3 length: 14 amino acids. Germline assignment: CDR1 SNHLY and CDR2 FYNNEI. This CDR3 reads CASSAAGSGDTQYF. The CDR3, as DNA: TGTGCCAGCAGTGCCGCGGGTTCGGGAGATACGCAGTATTTT.

The chain joins TRBV9 to TRBJ1-1; D is undetermined. Trimming took 3 bases from V and 2 from J, leaving 8 bases between them. CDR1 and CDR2 (germline): SGDLS, YYNGEE. This CDR3 is built from 13 residues. The DNA of the CDR3 is TGTGCCAGCAGCGAAGGACCCAACACTGAAGCTTTCTTT. It encodes CASSEGPNTEAFF.

This clone was seen a few times. The CDR3 bases are TGTGCCAGCAGCGGGACAGCTAATGAAAAACTGTTTTTT. It yields the protein CASSGTANEKLFF. V gene TRBV2 combines with J gene TRBJ1-4; TRBD1 matches at 7 bases. This CDR3 is 13 amino acids long. Germline V lookup: CDR1 SNHLY, CDR2 FYNNEI. V lost 6 bases and J lost 3; bases outside the gene matches: 1.

The chain recombines TRBV7-3 with TRBJ2-7, with D tentatively TRBD2 (7 bases). Germline CDR1 is SGHTA and CDR2 is FQGTGA. CDR3 length equals 15 residues. Trimming removed 1 base from V and 3 bases from J, with 13 bases in between. CDR3 sequence: CASSLKGGQIYEQYF. DNA of the CDR3: TGTGCCAGCAGCTTAAAGGGGGGGCAGATCTACGAGCAGTACTTC.